Following are 25 T cell receptor beta chains from one sample sequenced in a study of sequential checkpoint blockade in melanoma (dated by TCRdb to between 2018 and 2021). This specimen's treatment or condition label, per the study, means: randomized to nivolumab then ipilimumab (arm A) or the reverse (arm B). Receptor libraries were prepared by the immunoSEQ multiplex PCR assay. Drawn from immuneACCESS, this table holds only the in-frame rearrangements with V and J called that TCRdb kept. Clones are partly lost; checked studies trace under half to an unresolved V gene and leave the rest unexplained. The sample table records approximately 14,000 clones; 52% of these occur just once. The biggest ten clones account for around 15% of the sample. The sample was CD8+ T cells sorted from blood (inferred from file names), taken from a patient given nivolumab and ipilimumab in sequence. The receptors here all came from a human donor with melanoma.

The genes are TRBV6-1 and TRBJ2-7, with 8 bases aligning to TRBD1. Germline lookup yields CDR1 MNHNS and CDR2 SASEGT. V lost 5 bases and J lost 3; bases outside the gene matches: 9. CDR3 length: 15 amino acids. The CDR3 DNA reads as TGTGCCAGCAGTCAACACCGCGGACAGGGCTACGAGCAGTACTTC. Amino acid sequence: CASSQHRGQGYEQYF.

The chain links TRBV27 to TRBJ1-2, with 9 bases matching TRBD1. The germline V gene has CDR1 MNHEY and CDR2 SMNVEV (reference sequence). The CDR3 runs 15 residues. V lost 5 bases and J lost 8; bases outside the gene matches: 12. CDR3: CASSQTQTGGAGYTF. As DNA, the CDR3 is TGTGCCAGCAGTCAAACCCAGACAGGGGGTGCCGGCTACACCTTC.

This chain joins TRBV7-9 and TRBJ1-1, with D uncertain. Germline V lookup: CDR1 SEHNR, CDR2 FQNEAQ (reference sequence). The V and J ends lost 3 bases and 5 bases respectively, with 13 bases between them. The CDR3 has 14 residues. CDR3 in DNA: TGTGCCAGCAGCTTCACCGGACCGGGGACTGAAGCTTTCTTT. This translates into CASSFTGPGTEAFF.

This clone was picked up a small number of times. The CDR3 sequence is CAWSIPTTPGGPEAFF. The CDR3 coding sequence is TGTGCCTGGAGCATCCCGACGACCCCGGGGGGCCCTGAAGCTTTCTTT. V gene TRBV30 combines with J gene TRBJ1-1, with D tentatively TRBD1 (6 bases). Trimming left V 3 bases short and J 6 bases short, with 23 bases between. Germline CDR1 GTSNPN, CDR2 SVGIG (reference sequence). The CDR3 is 16 residues long.

This sequence joins TRBV27 and TRBJ2-7, with a weak D call TRBD1 (5 bases). The germline V gene encodes CDR1 MNHEY and CDR2 SMNVEV (reference sequence). The V gene lost 0 bases and the J gene lost 5 bases, with 8 bases spanning the gap. The CDR3 totals 13 residues. The CDR3 DNA reads TGTGCCAGCAGTTTATCCCACAGGAACGAGCAGTACTTC. Translated, it gives CASSLSHRNEQYF.

This chain links TRBV2 with TRBJ2-1; 9 nucleotides match TRBD2. This CDR3 region has 14 residues. Germline values: CDR1 SNHLY, CDR2 FYNNEI. The CDR3, as DNA: TGTGCAAGCGGGGCGAGCGGGGGGCGTAATGAGCAGTTCTTC. Translation: CASGASGGRNEQFF.

For the CDR3, the DNA is TGCGCCAGCATATCCGGGACTAGCGGGAGGGATGAGCAGTTCTTC. Its protein is CASISGTSGRDEQFF. The chain joins TRBV23-1 to TRBJ2-1; 16 bases match TRBD2. TRBV23-1 is filed as an ORF, its function uncertain. V was clipped by 7 bases and J by 8 bases; unmatched bases: 5. The CDR3 totals 15 residues.

This clone was recorded a few times. This sequence joins TRBV21-1 and TRBJ2-1; the table's D call, TRBD2, was not checked against the DNA. TRBV21-1 represents a pseudogene. The CDR3 is 18 amino acids. In DNA form, the CDR3 reads TGTGCCAGCAGCAAACTCTCGCGGGGGGCTCCGTGCCACAATGAGCAGTTCTTC. Translating it yields CASSKLSRGAPCHNEQFF.

The chain carries TRBV2 and TRBJ2-1; D is perhaps TRBD2 (7 bases). Germline V gene lookup returns CDR1 SNHLY and CDR2 FYNNEI. Trimming took off 8 bases at V and 6 bases at J, with 32 bases between the two ends. The CDR3 covers 19 residues. This CDR3 is CASSPGATSVSANSNEQFF. The CDR3 DNA is TGTGCCAGCTCGCCGGGGGCCACTAGCGTTTCGGCAAACTCCAATGAGCAGTTCTTC.

A word on this clone: An end of the junction differs from the germline gene, which may be a read error. The chain combines TRBV13 with TRBJ1-1, with TRBD1 identical over 10 bases. Germline V CDR1 and CDR2: PRHDT, FYEKMQ (reference sequence). The CDR3 loop spans 15 amino acids. CDR3 sequence (DNA): TGCGCCAGCAGCCTGAGGACAGGGGGGAACACTGAAGCTTTCTTT. Translated, it gives CASSLRTGGNTEAFF.

The chain joins TRBV4-1 to TRBJ1-5; no reliable D call. Germline CDR1 MGHRA, CDR2 YSYEKL. This CDR3 has 15 amino acids. The ends were cut back, 1 base at V and 4 bases at J, with 11 bases in the middle. The CDR3 DNA reads as TGCGCCAGCAGCCAAGCTCAGGTTGGGAATCAGCCCCAGCATTTT. This sequence encodes CASSQAQVGNQPQHF.

The chain carries TRBV7-9 and TRBJ2-7; 8 positions agree with TRBD1. CDR1 and CDR2 (germline): SEHNR, FQNEAQ (reference sequence). The CDR3 sequence is 14 residues long. V gave up 7 bases and J gave up 5 bases; unmatched junction bases: 10. CDR3 coding DNA: TGTGCCAGCACCCAGGGGGCAGGGGGGAACGAGCAGTACTTC. This codes for CASTQGAGGNEQYF.

CDR3 DNA: TGTGCCATCAGACAGGGGCGGTTTGATAATTCACCCCTCCACTTT. Protein: CAIRQGRFDNSPLHF. The chain combines TRBV10-3 with TRBJ1-6; 7 bases fit TRBD1. CDR3 length equals 15 residues. V shed 6 bases, J shed 5 bases, and the junction held 7 bases outside the gene matches. CDR1 and CDR2 (germline): ENHRY, SYGVKD.

V and J are TRBV12-5 and TRBJ2-2; D is undetermined. Germline V gene lookup returns CDR1 LGHNT and CDR2 FRNRAP. The CDR3 runs 15 residues. V lost 3 bases, J lost 6 bases, and 14 bases lay in between. This CDR3 is CASGFHPARAGELFF. As DNA, the CDR3 is TGTGCTAGTGGTTTTCACCCAGCTCGGGCCGGGGAGCTGTTTTTT. The whole variable domain, filled in from reference TRBV12-5 and TRBJ2-2, reads DARVTQTPRHKVTEMGQEVTMRCQPILGHNTVFWYRQTMMQGLELLAYFRNRAPLDDSGMPKDRFSAEMPDATLATLKIQPSEPRDSAVYFCASGFHPARAGELFFGEGSRLTVL.

The gene calls are TRBV27 and TRBJ1-1; 8 bases are shared with TRBD1. The CDR3 is made up of 16 amino acids. The V gene end was trimmed by 3 bases and the J gene end by 3 bases; junction bases not matched to a gene: 9. Germline loops: CDR1 MNHEY, CDR2 SMNVEV (reference sequence). The CDR3 DNA follows: TGTGCCAGCAGTTTCCTTCAGGGGGCCGAGGACACTGAAGCTTTCTTT. Residues: CASSFLQGAEDTEAFF.

The chain joins TRBV9 to TRBJ2-2; D is undetermined. The CDR3 spans 14 residues. Germline V gene sequence: CDR1 SGDLS, CDR2 YYNGEE. The V gene lost 3 bases and the J gene lost 2 bases, with 8 bases spanning the gap. The CDR3 here is CASSDPVNTGELFF. The CDR3 region has the DNA TGTGCCAGCAGCGACCCAGTAAACACCGGGGAGCTGTTTTTT.

This clone was picked up one time. V is TRBV19 and J is TRBJ2-5, with D perhaps TRBD1 (6 bases). The J call could be wrong; TRBJ2-7 is a better fit for the DNA end. The length of the CDR3 is 15 residues. Germline assignment: CDR1 LNHDA and CDR2 SQIVND (reference sequence). The CDR3 nucleotides are TGTGCCAGTAGTATGGGGGCTCTGAGTTCCTACGAGCAGTACTTC. Translating gives CASSMGALSSYEQYF.

This clone was seen a single time. V gene TRBV5-3 combines with J gene TRBJ1-2; D remains ambiguous. TRBV5-3 is designated an ORF whose function remains uncertain. This CDR3 has 13 residues. Trimming cost V 8 bases and J 4 bases, with 15 bases left between them. In nucleotides, the CDR3 is TGTGCCAGCAGCCCAGAGGCGCCCTATGGCTACACCTTC. Translating gives CASSPEAPYGYTF.

The chain recombines TRBV27 with TRBJ2-7, with D possibly TRBD2 on 6 matching bases. CDR3 length: 12 amino acids. Per germline, CDR1 MNHEY and CDR2 SMNVEV (reference sequence). V was pared by 6 bases and J by 6 bases, with 12 bases between. CDR3 sequence (DNA): TGTGCCAGCAGCCATGGAGGGTTCGAGCAGTACTTC. Its translation is CASSHGGFEQYF.

V is TRBV5-6 and J is TRBJ1-3; D not certain. The CDR3 runs 15 residues. From germline, CDR1 is SGHDT and CDR2 YYEEEE. Trimming removed 1 base at V and 0 bases at J, with 8 bases between. CDR3 bases: TGTGCCAGCAGCTTGAATCCAGACTCTGGAAACACCATATATTTT. The encoded protein is CASSLNPDSGNTIYF.

The V call is TRBV9, the J call TRBJ2-7; TRBD2 matches at 8 bases. Trimming took 4 bases from V and 3 from J; bases not matched to a gene: 6. CDR1 is SGDLS and CDR2 is YYNGEE in the germline V gene. The CDR3 covers 14 residues. The CDR3 coding sequence is TGTGCCAGCAGCCTCCGGGGACTAGACTACGAGCAGTACTTC. Its protein is CASSLRGLDYEQYF. Complete variable domain (other parts from reference TRBV9 and TRBJ2-7): DSGVTQTPKHLITATGQRVTLRCSPRSGDLSVYWYQQSLDQGLQFLIQYYNGEERAKGNILERFSAQQFPDLHSELNLSSLELGDSALYFCASSLRGLDYEQYFGPGTRLTVT.

This clone was counted once. V and J are TRBV23-1 and TRBJ2-2, with TRBD2 matching 12 bases. TRBV23-1 is recorded as an ORF, its role being uncertain. With V trimmed by 3 bases and J by 5 bases, 4 bases remained unmatched. This CDR3 is built from 16 residues. The CDR3 region is CASSHPGTSGTGELFF. The CDR3 DNA reads TGCGCCAGCAGTCACCCCGGGACTAGCGGGACCGGGGAGCTGTTTTTT.

The CDR3 reads CASRRRLNTEAFF. CDR3 sequence (DNA): TGTGCCAGCAGACGGAGGTTGAACACTGAAGCTTTCTTT. The chain recombines TRBV27 with TRBJ1-1; D unresolved. The germline gives CDR1 MNHEY, CDR2 SMNVEV (reference sequence). This CDR3 spans 13 amino acids. The V end lost 6 bases, the J end lost 0 bases, and 8 bases lay between the germline ends.

The chain recombines TRBV21-1 with TRBJ1-2. TRBV21-1 is listed as a pseudogene. This CDR3 spans 17 amino acids. This CDR3 reads CASSKRAGTSVDYGYTF. CDR3 in DNA: TGTGCCAGCAGCAAAAGGGCAGGGACTTCAGTAGACTATGGCTACACCTTC.

The rearrangement joins TRBV29-1 to TRBJ2-5, with 8 bases lining up with TRBD2. The CDR3 spans 12 residues. V lost 4 bases and J lost 4; bases outside the gene matches: 2. Germline assignment: CDR1 SQVTM and CDR2 ANQGSEA. The CDR3 nucleotides are TGCAGCGTTGCCGGGGGGGTAGAGACCCAGTACTTC. It specifies CSVAGGVETQYF.